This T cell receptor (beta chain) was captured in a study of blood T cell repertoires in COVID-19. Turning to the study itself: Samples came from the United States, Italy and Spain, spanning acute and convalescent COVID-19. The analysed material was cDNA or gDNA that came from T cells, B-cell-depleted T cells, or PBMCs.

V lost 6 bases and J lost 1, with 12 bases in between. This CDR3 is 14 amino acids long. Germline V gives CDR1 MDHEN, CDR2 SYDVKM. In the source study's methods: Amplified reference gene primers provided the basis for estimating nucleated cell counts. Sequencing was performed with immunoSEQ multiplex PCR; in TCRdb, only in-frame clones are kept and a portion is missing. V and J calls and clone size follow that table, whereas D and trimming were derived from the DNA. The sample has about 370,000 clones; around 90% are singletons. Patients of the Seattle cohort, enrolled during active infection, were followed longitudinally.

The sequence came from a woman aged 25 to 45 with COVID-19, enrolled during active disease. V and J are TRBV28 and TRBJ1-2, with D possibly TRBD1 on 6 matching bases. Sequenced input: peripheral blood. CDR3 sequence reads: CASRPTGINYGYTF. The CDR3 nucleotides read TGTGCCAGCAGACCTACAGGGATTAACTATGGCTACACCTTC.